Reported below is one T cell receptor (beta chain). Looked up from germline, CDR1 is SGHTA and CDR2 is FQGNSA. Trimming left V 6 bases short and J 3 bases short, with 15 bases between. The CDR3 runs to 15 residues. The data stem from a study of T cells in localized non-small cell lung cancer. Produced via immunoSEQ multiplex PCR; TCRdb's table is partial and in-frame only. The table shows about 56,000 clones, with about nine tenths occurring only once. The chain combines TRBV7-2 with TRBJ1-3, with D maybe TRBD1 (6 bases). The material sequenced was peripheral blood, taken before any cancer treatment. The receptor was isolated from a woman aged 40-70 years with stage I lung adenocarcinoma. This CDR3 reads CASRLDGGFGNTIYF. For the CDR3, the DNA is TGTGCCAGCAGACTAGATGGGGGCTTTGGAAACACCATATATTTT.